Sequencing of this T cell receptor (beta chain) was carried out in a study of technical replicates of blood from a few donors. Clones were sequenced by immunoSEQ multiplex PCR, and TCRdb holds only the in-frame ones, with some missing. Of over 85,000 clones in the sample, 96% were seen once. This CDR3 has 15 residues. V was clipped by 3 bases and J by 7 bases, with 16 bases between them. CDR1 MDHEN and CDR2 SYDVKM come from the germline V gene. The sequence was obtained from a human donor in good health. The sequencing input was T cells isolated from PBMCs. J is TRBJ1-5 and V is TRBV28, with a tentative D call TRBD1 (6 bases). As DNA, the CDR3 is TGTGCCAGCAGTTTTCGGGGGGCCGGAGGGCAGCCCCAGCATTTT. Its translation: CASSFRGAGGQPQHF.